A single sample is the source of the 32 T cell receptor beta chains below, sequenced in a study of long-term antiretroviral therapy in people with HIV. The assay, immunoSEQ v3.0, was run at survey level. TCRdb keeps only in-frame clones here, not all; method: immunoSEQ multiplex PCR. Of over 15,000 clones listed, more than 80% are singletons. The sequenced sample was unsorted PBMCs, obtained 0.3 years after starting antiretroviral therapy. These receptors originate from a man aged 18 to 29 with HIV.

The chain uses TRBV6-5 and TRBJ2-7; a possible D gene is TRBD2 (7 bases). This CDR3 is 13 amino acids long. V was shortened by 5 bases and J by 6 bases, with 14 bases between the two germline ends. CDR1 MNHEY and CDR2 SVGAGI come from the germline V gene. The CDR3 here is CASSARGAGEQYF. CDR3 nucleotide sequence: TGTGCCAGCAGTGCTCGGGGGGCGGGCGAGCAGTACTTC.

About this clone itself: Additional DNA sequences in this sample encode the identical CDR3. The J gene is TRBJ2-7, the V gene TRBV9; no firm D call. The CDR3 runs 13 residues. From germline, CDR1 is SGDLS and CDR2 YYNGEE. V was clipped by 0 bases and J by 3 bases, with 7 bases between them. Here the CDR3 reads CASSVEGSYEQYF. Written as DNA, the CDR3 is TGTGCCAGCAGCGTAGAGGGCAGCTACGAGCAGTACTTC. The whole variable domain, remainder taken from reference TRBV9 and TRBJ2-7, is DSGVTQTPKHLITATGQRVTLRCSPRSGDLSVYWYQQSLDQGLQFLIQYYNGEERAKGNILERFSAQQFPDLHSELNLSSLELGDSALYFCASSVEGSYEQYFGPGTRLTVT.

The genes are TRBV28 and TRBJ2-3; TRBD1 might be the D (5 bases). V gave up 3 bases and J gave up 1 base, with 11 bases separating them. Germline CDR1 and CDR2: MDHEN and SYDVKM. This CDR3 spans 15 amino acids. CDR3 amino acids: CASSLPAGRTDTQYF. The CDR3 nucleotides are TGTGCCAGCAGTTTGCCCGCAGGGCGCACAGATACGCAGTATTTT.

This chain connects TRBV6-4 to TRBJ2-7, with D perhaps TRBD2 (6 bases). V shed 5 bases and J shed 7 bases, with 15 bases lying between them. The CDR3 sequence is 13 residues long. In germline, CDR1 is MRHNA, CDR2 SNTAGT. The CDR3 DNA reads TGTGCCAGCAGTAACGAGGTTGGGGGGGAGCAGTACTTC. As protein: CASSNEVGGEQYF.

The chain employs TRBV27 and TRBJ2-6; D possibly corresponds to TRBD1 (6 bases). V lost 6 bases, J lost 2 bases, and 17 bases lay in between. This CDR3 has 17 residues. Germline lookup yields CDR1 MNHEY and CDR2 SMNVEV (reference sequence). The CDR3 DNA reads TGTGCCAGCAGGCCGGGACACCCTGAACCTGGGGCCAACGTCCTGACTTTC. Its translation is CASRPGHPEPGANVLTF. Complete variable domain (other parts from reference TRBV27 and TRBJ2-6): EAQVTQNPRYLITVTGKKLTVTCSQNMNHEYMSWYRQDPGLGLRQIYYSMNVEVTDKGDVPEGYKVSRKEKRNFPLILESPSPNQTSLYFCASRPGHPEPGANVLTFGAGSRLTVL.

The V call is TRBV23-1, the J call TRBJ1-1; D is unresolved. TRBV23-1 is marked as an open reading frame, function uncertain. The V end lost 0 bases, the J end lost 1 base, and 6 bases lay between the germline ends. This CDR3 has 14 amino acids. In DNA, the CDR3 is TGCGCCAGCAGTCAATCGGGGTGGAACACTGAAGCTTTCTTT. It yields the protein CASSQSGWNTEAFF.

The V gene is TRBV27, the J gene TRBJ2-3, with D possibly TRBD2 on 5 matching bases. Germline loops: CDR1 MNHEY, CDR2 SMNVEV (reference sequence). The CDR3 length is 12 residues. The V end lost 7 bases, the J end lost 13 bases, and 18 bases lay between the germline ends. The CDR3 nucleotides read TGTGCCAGCACTAGCTTCGGCGACGCGAAGTATTTT. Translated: CASTSFGDAKYF.

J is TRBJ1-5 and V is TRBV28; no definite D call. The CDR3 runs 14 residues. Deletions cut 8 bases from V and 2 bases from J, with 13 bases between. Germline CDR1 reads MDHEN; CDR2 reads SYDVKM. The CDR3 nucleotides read TGTGCCAGCTACAGCGTCGGGGGCAATCAGCCCCAGCATTTT. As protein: CASYSVGGNQPQHF.

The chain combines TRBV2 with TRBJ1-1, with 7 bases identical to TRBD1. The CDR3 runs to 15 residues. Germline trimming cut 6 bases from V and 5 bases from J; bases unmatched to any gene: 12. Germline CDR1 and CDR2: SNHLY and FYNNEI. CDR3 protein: CASSKSGQEGTEAFF. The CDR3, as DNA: TGTGCCAGCAGCAAGAGCGGACAGGAAGGAACTGAAGCTTTCTTT.

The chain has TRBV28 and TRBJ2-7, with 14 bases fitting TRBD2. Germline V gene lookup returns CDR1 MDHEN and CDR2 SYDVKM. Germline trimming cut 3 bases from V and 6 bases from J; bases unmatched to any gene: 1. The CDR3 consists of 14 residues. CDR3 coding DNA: TGTGCCAGCAGTTTGGGACTAGCGGGGGCCGAGCAGTACGTC. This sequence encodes CASSLGLAGAEQYV.

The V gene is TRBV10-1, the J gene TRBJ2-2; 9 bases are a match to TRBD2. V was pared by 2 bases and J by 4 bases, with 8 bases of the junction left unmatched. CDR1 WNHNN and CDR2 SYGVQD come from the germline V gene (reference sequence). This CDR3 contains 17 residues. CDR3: CASSEGLAGVSTGELFF. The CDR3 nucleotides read TGCGCCAGCAGTGAGGGGTTAGCGGGGGTTTCCACCGGGGAGCTGTTTTTT.

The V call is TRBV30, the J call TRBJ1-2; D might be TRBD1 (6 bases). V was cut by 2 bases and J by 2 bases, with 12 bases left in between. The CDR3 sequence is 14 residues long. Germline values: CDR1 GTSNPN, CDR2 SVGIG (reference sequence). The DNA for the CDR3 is TGTGCCTGGAGTCCAAGGGGGAGGAACTATGGCTACACCTTC. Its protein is CAWSPRGRNYGYTF.

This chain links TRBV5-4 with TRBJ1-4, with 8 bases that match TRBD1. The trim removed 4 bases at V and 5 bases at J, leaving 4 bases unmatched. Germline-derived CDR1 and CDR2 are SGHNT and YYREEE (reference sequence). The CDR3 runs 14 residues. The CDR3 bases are TGTGCCAGCAGCCCCGGACAGGGAAATGAAAAACTGTTTTTT. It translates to CASSPGQGNEKLFF.

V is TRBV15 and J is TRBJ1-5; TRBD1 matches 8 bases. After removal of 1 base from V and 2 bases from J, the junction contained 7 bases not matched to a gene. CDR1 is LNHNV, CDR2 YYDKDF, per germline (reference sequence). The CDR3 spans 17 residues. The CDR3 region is CATSRVIDRGGNQPQHF. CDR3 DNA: TGTGCCACCAGCAGAGTTATCGACAGGGGTGGCAATCAGCCCCAGCATTTT.

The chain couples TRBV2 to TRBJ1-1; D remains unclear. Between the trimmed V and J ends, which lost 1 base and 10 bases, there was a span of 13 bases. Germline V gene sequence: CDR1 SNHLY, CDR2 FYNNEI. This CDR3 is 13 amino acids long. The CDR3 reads CASSEEAPVGAFF. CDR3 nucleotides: TGTGCCAGCAGTGAAGAGGCACCCGTCGGAGCTTTCTTT.

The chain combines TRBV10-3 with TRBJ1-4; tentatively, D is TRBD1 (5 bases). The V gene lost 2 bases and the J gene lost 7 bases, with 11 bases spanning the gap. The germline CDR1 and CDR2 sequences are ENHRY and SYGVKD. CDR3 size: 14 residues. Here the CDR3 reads CAISERGRGEKLFF. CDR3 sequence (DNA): TGTGCCATCAGTGAGAGGGGAAGAGGTGAAAAACTGTTTTTT.

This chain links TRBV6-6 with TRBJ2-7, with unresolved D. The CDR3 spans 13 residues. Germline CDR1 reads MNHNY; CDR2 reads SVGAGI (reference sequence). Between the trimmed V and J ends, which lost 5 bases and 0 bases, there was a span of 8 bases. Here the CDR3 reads CASSPGSSYEQYF. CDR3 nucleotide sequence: TGTGCCAGCAGTCCCGGATCCTCCTACGAGCAGTACTTC.

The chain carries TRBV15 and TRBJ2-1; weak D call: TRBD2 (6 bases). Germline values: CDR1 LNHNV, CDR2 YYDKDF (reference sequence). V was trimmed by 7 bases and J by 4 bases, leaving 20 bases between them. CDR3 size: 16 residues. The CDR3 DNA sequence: TGTGCCACCACACATGGGGCGGGACGTCGTTACAATGAGCAGTTCTTC. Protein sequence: CATTHGAGRRYNEQFF. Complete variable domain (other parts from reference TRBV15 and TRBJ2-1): DAMVIQNPRYQVTQFGKPVTLSCSQTLNHNVMYWYQQKSSQAPKLLFHYYDKDFNNEADTPDNFQSRRPNTSFCFLDIRSPGLGDTAMYLCATTHGAGRRYNEQFFGPGTRLTVL.

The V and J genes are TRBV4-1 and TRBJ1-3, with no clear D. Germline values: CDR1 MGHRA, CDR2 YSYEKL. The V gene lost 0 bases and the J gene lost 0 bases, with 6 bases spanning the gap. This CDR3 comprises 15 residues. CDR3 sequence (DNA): TGCGCCAGCAGCCAAGACGGGAGCTCTGGAAACACCATATATTTT. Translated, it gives CASSQDGSSGNTIYF.

The CDR3: CASSQTSGGYNEQFF. The CDR3 nucleotides are TGTGCCAGCTCACAGACTAGCGGGGGTTACAATGAGCAGTTCTTC. The V gene is TRBV18, the J gene TRBJ2-1, with TRBD2 matching over 12 bases. Germline assignment: CDR1 KGHSH and CDR2 LQKENI. The CDR3 is 15 residues long. Trimming at V came to 4 bases and at J to 4 bases, leaving 2 bases not matched to a gene.

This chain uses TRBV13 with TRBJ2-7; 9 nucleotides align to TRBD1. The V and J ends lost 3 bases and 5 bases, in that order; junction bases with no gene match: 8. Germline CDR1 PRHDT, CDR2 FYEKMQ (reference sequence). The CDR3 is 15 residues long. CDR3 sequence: CASSFEGQGGHEQYF. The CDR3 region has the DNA TGTGCCAGCAGCTTTGAGGGACAGGGAGGTCACGAGCAGTACTTC.

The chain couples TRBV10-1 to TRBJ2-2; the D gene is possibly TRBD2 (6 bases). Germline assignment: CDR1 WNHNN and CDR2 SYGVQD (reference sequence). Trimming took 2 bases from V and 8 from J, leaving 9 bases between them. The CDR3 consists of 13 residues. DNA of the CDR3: TGCGCCAGCAGTGAGAGGGCGGGAGGGGAGCTGTTTTTT. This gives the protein CASSERAGGELFF.

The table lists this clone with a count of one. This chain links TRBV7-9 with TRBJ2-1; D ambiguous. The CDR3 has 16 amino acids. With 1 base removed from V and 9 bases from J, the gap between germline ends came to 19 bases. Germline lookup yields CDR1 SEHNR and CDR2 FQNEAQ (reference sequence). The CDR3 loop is CASSLGFGSLLGEQFF. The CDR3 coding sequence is TGTGCCAGCAGCTTAGGATTTGGTTCCCTATTAGGTGAGCAGTTCTTC.

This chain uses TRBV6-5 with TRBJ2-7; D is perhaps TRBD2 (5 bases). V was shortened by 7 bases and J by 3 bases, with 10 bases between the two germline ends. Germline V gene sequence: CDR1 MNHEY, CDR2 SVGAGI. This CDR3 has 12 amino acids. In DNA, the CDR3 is TGTGCCAGCATTGGACTGAACTACGAGCAGTACTTC. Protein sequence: CASIGLNYEQYF.

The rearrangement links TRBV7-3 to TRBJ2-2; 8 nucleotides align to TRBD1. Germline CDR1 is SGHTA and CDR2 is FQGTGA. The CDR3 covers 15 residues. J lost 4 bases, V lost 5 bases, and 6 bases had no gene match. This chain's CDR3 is CASSKDRGGTGELFF. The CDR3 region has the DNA TGTGCCAGCAGCAAAGACAGGGGTGGCACCGGGGAGCTGTTTTTT. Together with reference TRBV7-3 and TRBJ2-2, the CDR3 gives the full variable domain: GAGVSQTPSNKVTEKGKYVELRCDPISGHTALYWYRQSLGQGPEFLIYFQGTGAADDSGLPNDRFFAVRPEGSVSTLKIQRTERGDSAVYLCASSKDRGGTGELFFGEGSRLTVL.

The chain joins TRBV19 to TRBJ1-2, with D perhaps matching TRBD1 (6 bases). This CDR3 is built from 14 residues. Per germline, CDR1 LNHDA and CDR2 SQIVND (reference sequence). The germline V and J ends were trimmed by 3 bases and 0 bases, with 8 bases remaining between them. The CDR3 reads CASSINRANYGYTF. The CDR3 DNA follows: TGTGCCAGTAGTATTAACAGGGCTAACTATGGCTACACCTTC.

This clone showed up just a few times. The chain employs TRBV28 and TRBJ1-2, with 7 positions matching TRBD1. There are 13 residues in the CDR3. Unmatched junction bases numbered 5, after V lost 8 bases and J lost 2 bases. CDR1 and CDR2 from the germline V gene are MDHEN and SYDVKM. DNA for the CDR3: TGTGCCAGCCGACCACAGGGGAACTATGGCTACACCTTC. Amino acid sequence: CASRPQGNYGYTF.

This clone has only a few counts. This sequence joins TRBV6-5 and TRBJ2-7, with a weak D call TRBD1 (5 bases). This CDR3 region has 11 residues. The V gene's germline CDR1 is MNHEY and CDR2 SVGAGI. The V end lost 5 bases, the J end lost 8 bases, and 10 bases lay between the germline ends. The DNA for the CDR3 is TGTGCCAGCAGTAACGCAGGGAAGCAGTACTTC. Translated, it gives CASSNAGKQYF.

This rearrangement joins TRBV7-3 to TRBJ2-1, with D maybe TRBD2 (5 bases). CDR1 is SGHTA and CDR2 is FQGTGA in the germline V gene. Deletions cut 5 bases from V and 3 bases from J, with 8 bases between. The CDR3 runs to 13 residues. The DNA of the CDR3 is TGTGCCAGCAGCCTGAGGGTCTACAATGAGCAGTTCTTC. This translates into CASSLRVYNEQFF.

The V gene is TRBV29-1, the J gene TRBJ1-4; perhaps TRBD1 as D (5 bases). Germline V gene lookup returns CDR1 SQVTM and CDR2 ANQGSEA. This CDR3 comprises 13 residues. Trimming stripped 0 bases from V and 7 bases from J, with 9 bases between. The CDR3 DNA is TGCAGCGTTGAAGATCCAGGGATTGAAAAACTGTTTTTT. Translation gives CSVEDPGIEKLFF.

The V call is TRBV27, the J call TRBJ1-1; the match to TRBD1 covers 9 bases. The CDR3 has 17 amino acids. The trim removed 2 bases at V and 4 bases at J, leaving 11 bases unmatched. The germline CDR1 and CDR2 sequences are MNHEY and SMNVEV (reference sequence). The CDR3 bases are TGTGCCAGCAGTTTAAATCCTGGTTCGACAGGGGGCACTGAAGCTTTCTTT. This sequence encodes CASSLNPGSTGGTEAFF.

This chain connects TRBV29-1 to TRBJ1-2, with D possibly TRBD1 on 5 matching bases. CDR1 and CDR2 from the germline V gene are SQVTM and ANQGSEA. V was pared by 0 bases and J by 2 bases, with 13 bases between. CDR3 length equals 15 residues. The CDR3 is CSVEDPTGWNYGYTF. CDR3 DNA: TGCAGCGTTGAAGACCCCACAGGCTGGAACTATGGCTACACCTTC.